One sample yielded the 8 T cell receptor beta chains listed below, sequenced in a study of blood T cell repertoires in COVID-19. Assay used: immunoSEQ multiplex PCR; TCRdb lists only in-frame clones, some missing. The sample contains some 390,000 clones, approximately 89% of which appear only once. Sequenced: peripheral blood. Receptors were obtained from a woman aged 60 to 75 with COVID-19, enrolled during active disease.

This clone was observed once. This sequence joins TRBV4-1 and TRBJ2-1, with TRBD2 matching 7 bases. Per the germline V gene, CDR1 is MGHRA and CDR2 is YSYEKL. Losses at the gene ends were 6 bases for V and 3 bases for J; bases not matched to a gene: 17. The CDR3 consists of 18 residues. The CDR3 nucleotides read TGCGCCAGCAGGCCTAGTGGACTGCCGCGGGGGTACTACAATGAGCAGTTCTTC. Its translation is CASRPSGLPRGYYNEQFF.

V is TRBV18 and J is TRBJ2-3; TRBD2 matches at 7 bases. V lost 0 bases to trimming and J lost 1 base; unmatched junction nucleotides: 4. Germline V gives CDR1 KGHSH, CDR2 LQKENI. The CDR3 loop spans 16 amino acids. CDR3 in amino acids: CASSPPRTSGTDTQYF. CDR3 DNA: TGTGCCAGCTCACCACCTAGGACTAGTGGCACAGATACGCAGTATTTT.

This sequence joins TRBV5-1 and TRBJ1-4; 8 bases fit TRBD1. This CDR3 has 14 amino acids. The V and J ends lost 0 bases and 7 bases, in that order; junction bases with no gene match: 2. Germline CDR1 reads SGHRS; CDR2 reads YFSETQ. CDR3 protein: CASSLVGTGEKLFF. DNA of the CDR3: TGCGCCAGCAGCTTGGTGGGGACAGGTGAAAAACTGTTTTTT.

The chain uses TRBV10-3 and TRBJ2-2; 8 positions agree with TRBD1. The germline V gene has CDR1 ENHRY and CDR2 SYGVKD. The CDR3 has 16 residues. V dropped 3 bases and J dropped 2; count of bases not matched to a gene: 5. The CDR3 DNA is TGTGCCATCAGTGAATGGCAGGGGGCCAACACCGGGGAGCTGTTTTTT. Translation: CAISEWQGANTGELFF.

The V call is TRBV10-3, the J call TRBJ2-2; 9 nucleotides agree with TRBD1. This CDR3 has 15 residues. V lost 3 bases to trimming and J lost 9 bases; unmatched junction nucleotides: 8. Germline assignment: CDR1 ENHRY and CDR2 SYGVKD. The CDR3, as DNA: TGTGCCATCAGTGATCGACAGGGGGGTCACCGGGAGCTGTTTTTT. Its translation: CAISDRQGGHRELFF.

The chain joins TRBV29-1 to TRBJ1-2; 8 bases fit TRBD1. The germline V gene has CDR1 SQVTM and CDR2 ANQGSEA. The J segment lost 2 bases and the V segment lost 3 bases, leaving 2 bases of the junction unmatched. The CDR3 length is 13 residues. CDR3 amino acids: CSVDRGRNYGYTF. In DNA, the CDR3 is TGCAGCGTTGACAGGGGGCGAAACTATGGCTACACCTTC.

The chain recombines TRBV2 with TRBJ2-5; the match to TRBD2 covers 11 bases. The V segment lost 6 bases and the J segment 8 bases; nucleotides outside the gene matches: 2. The CDR3 totals 12 residues. Per the germline V gene, CDR1 is SNHLY and CDR2 is FYNNEI. CDR3 in DNA: TGTGCCAGCAGACTAGCGGGGGTAACCCAGTACTTC. Its translation is CASRLAGVTQYF. Together with reference TRBV2 and TRBJ2-5, the CDR3 gives the full variable domain: EPEVTQTPSHQVTQMGQEVILRCVPISNHLYFYWYRQILGQKVEFLVSFYNNEISEKSEIFDDQFSVERPDGSNFTLKIRSTKLEDSAMYFCASRLAGVTQYFGPGTRLLVL.

This chain links TRBV4-2 with TRBJ1-2; TRBD1 might be the D (5 bases). CDR1 is LGHNA, CDR2 YNFKEQ, per germline. This CDR3 comprises 15 residues. Deletions cut 4 bases from V and 0 bases from J, with 12 bases between. The CDR3 spells CASSLGQPTNYGYTF. DNA of the CDR3: TGTGCCAGCAGCCTGGGGCAACCGACTAACTATGGCTACACCTTC.